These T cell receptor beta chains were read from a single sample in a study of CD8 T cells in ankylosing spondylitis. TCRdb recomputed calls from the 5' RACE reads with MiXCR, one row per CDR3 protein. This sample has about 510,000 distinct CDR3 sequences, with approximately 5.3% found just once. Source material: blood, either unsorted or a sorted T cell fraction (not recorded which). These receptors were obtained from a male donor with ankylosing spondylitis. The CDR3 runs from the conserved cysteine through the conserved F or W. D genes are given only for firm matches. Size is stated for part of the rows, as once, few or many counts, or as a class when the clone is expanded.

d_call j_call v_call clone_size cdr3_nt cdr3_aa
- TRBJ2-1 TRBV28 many TGTGCCAGCATCGGGGGGCAGGAATACAATGAGCAGTTCTTC CASIGGQEYNEQFF
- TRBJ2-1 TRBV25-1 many TGTGCCAGCAGTGAGAGCCAGGGGCTTTTGAATGAGCAGTTCTTC CASSESQGLLNEQFF
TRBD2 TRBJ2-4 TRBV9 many TGTGCCAGCAGCGCGGGGGGTGTCAAAAACATTCAGTACTTC CASSAGGVKNIQYF
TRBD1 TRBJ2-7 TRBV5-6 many TGTGCCAGCAGCCTCCCCTCGGGACAGGTAACCTACGAGCAGTACTTC CASSLPSGQVTYEQYF
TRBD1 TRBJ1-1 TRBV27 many TGTGCCACCAGACAGGGGGCCCCGACTGAAGCTTTCTTT CATRQGAPTEAFF
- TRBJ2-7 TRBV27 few TGTGCCAGCGGGGGGGGGGGCTCATACGAGCAGTACTTC CASGGGGSYEQYF
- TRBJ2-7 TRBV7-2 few TGTGCCAGCAGCTTAGCGGGGATCTCCGGCTACGAGCAGTACTTC CASSLAGISGYEQYF
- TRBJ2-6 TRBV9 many TGTGCCAGCAGCGTATTGGAACGCCGGGCGTCTGGGGCCAACGTCCTGACTTTC CASSVLERRASGANVLTF
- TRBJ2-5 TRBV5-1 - TGCGCCAGCATCTTGGCTCCGGGGTACCAAGAGACCCAGTACTTC CASILAPGYQETQYF
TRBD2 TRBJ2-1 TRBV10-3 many TGTGCCATCTCCGCGGGAGGTAGCTACAATGAGCAGTTCTTC CAISAGGSYNEQFF
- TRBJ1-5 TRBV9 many TGTGCCAGCAGCGTAGAGTCAGTTATCGATCAGCCCCAGCATTTT CASSVESVIDQPQHF
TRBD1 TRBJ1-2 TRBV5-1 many TGCGCCAGCAGCTTGGGGGACAGGCCGGAAGGCTACACCTTC CASSLGDRPEGYTF
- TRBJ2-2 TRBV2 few TGTGCCAGACAAGGGGCGCGCTCGCACCTCAACACCGGGGAGCTGTTTTTT CARQGARSHLNTGELFF
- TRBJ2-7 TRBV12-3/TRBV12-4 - TGTGCCAGCAGATCCAGGCCCCTACTCGTTGGTAGAGGCTACGAGCAGTACTTC CASRSRPLLVGRGYEQYF
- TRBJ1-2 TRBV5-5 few TGTGCCAGCAGGGACACGGGACCCTCATATGGCTACACCTTC CASRDTGPSYGYTF
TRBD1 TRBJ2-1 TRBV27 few TGTGCCAGCAGTTCCTTCCCCAGCAGGGGGCCTCGGAATGAGCAGTTCTTC CASSSFPSRGPRNEQFF
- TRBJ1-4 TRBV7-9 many TGTGCCAGCAGCAGTACGATACTCGAAAAACTGTTTTTT CASSSTILEKLFF
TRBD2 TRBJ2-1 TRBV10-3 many TGTGCCATCAGTCTAGCGGGGGGTTTCTACAATGAGCAGTTCTTC CAISLAGGFYNEQFF
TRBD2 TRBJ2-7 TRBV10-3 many TGTGCCTCAGGGACTAGCGGGGCCGACATCTCCTACGAGCAGTACTTC CASGTSGADISYEQYF
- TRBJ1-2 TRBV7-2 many TGTGCCAGCAGCTTAGACCATAGGGACTATGGCTACACCTTC CASSLDHRDYGYTF
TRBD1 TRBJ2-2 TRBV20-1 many TGCAGTGCGACTCGGCAGGGGGCGAGCACCGGGGAGCTGTTTTTT CSATRQGASTGELFF
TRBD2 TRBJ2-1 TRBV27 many TGTGCCAGCAGTCCGGGACTAGTGGGTCTGGGTGAGCAGTTCTTC CASSPGLVGLGEQFF
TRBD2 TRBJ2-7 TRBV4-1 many TGCGCCAGCAACCAAAGACCGGGACTAGCGGGAGTAGGTAACGAGCAGTACTTC CASNQRPGLAGVGNEQYF
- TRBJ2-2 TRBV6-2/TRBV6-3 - TGTGCCAGCATAGGACTCTCCCTCAGGGTTGCCGGGGAGCTGTTTTTT CASIGLSLRVAGELFF
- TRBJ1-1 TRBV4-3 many TGCGCCAGCAGCCAAGATACCGGGGCTGGCGCTGAAGCTTTCTTT CASSQDTGAGAEAFF
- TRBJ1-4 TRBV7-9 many TGTGCCAGCAGCGTACAGGGAGGTGAAAAACTGTTTTTT CASSVQGGEKLFF
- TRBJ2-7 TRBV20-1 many TGCAGTGCTAGTGCCACCGGGGACGACGAGCAGTACTTC CSASATGDDEQYF
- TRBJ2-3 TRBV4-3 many TGCGCCAGCAGCCAAGAATGGCAGGGGACAGATACGCAGTATTTT CASSQEWQGTDTQYF
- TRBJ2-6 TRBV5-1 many TGCGCCAGCAGCCGACTTGTGAGCGGGGCCAACGTCCTGACTTTC CASSRLVSGANVLTF
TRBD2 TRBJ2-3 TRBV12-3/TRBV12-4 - TGTGCCAGCAGTCGGACTAGCGGGAGTCGAGATACGCAGTATTTT CASSRTSGSRDTQYF
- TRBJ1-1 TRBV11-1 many TGTGCCAGCAGCTTCTTTACTGAAGCTTTCTTT CASSFFTEAFF
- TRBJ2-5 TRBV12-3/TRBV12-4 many TGTGCCAGCAGTAGAGCCGGGATCCAAGAGACCCAGTACTTC CASSRAGIQETQYF
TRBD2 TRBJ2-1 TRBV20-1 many TGCAGTGCTAGAGCCCTCGGGACTACGGAGGTCTTC CSARALGTTEVF
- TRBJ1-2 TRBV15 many TGTGCCACCAGCAGAGATATTCCCCAAGGCTACACCTTC CATSRDIPQGYTF
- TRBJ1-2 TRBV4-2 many TGTGCCAGCAGCCAAGTGGAGGGAGAGGTCTATGGCTACACCTTC CASSQVEGEVYGYTF
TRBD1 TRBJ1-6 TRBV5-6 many TGTGCCAGCAGCCGCCGGACAGGGAATAATTCACCCCTCCACTTT CASSRRTGNNSPLHF
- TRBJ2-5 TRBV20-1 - TGCAGTGCTAGACTAGGAGTCCAAGAGACCCAGTACTTC CSARLGVQETQYF
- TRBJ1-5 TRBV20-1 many TGCAGTGCCCAGGGGCGCGGCAATCAGCCCCAGCATTTT CSAQGRGNQPQHF
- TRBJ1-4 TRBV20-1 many TGCAGTGCCGACGACAGACAGAATGAAAAACTGTTTTTT CSADDRQNEKLFF
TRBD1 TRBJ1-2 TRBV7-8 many TGTGCCAGCAGCTGGGACAGGGATGGCTACACCTTC CASSWDRDGYTF
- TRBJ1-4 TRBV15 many TGTGCCACCCGGACACCCACACAACTGTTTTTT CATRTPTQLFF
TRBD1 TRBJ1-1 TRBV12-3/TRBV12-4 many TGTGCCAGCAGTTTGTACGGACAGGGGTACACTGAAGCTTTCTTT CASSLYGQGYTEAFF
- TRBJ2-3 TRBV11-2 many TGTGCCAGCAGCCCCGGTGGGCGGGCTCGCACAGATACGCAGTATTTT CASSPGGRARTDTQYF
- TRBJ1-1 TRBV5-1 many TGCGCCAGCAGCTGGGACTCTGGGGATTCTGAAGCTTTCTTT CASSWDSGDSEAFF
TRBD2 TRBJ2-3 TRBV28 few TGTGCCAGCAGCGCCGTTCCCCCCCTAGCGGGAGGTTACTCCATCACAGATACGCAGTATTTT CASSAVPPLAGGYSITDTQYF
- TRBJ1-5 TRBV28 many TGTGCCAGCAACCTTGGGCCCCAGCCCCAGCATTTT CASNLGPQPQHF
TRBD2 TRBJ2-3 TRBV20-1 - TGCAGTGCCCCGGGAGGGGGGGGATACACAGATACGCAGTATTTT CSAPGGGGYTDTQYF
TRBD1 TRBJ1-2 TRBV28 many TGTGCCAGCACTTTAGGGGGACAGAACTATGGCTACACCTTC CASTLGGQNYGYTF
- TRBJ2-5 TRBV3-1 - TGTGCCAGCAGCCAACGGAGGGGGGTAGGGACCCAGTACTTC CASSQRRGVGTQYF
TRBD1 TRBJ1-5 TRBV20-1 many TGCAGTGCTAGTAGGACAGGCGCCTACTATAGCAATCAGCCCCAGCATTTT CSASRTGAYYSNQPQHF
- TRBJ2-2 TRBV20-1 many TGCAGTGCTAGAGATGGGTTTCGTGTCACCGGGGAGCTGTTTTTT CSARDGFRVTGELFF
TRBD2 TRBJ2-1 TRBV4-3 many TGCGCCAGCAGCCGGGCGGGGGGGCCCCTCAATGAGCAGTTCTTC CASSRAGGPLNEQFF